The 30 T cell receptor beta chains presented below share a single source sample, sequenced in a study of cytomegalovirus exposure and HLA in healthy donors. The method was immunoSEQ multiplex PCR; TCRdb's version includes in-frame clones alone and lacks a portion of them. The sample lists some 150,000 clones; roughly 88% were seen once. Sequenced input: PBMCs. Receptors originate from a woman between 18 and 29 years old in good health and CMV-seropositive.

The V gene is TRBV30, the J gene TRBJ2-4, with D hard to call. CDR3 size: 15 residues. V was trimmed by 2 bases and J by 0 bases, leaving 11 bases between them. Germline values: CDR1 GTSNPN, CDR2 SVGIG (reference sequence). The CDR3 sequence is CAWSPSRLAKNIQYF. The CDR3 DNA reads as TGTGCCTGGAGTCCGTCAAGACTAGCCAAAAACATTCAGTACTTC.

V is TRBV2 and J is TRBJ2-1, with D possibly matching TRBD2 (6 bases). V was trimmed by 4 bases and J by 10 bases, leaving 11 bases between them. Looked up from germline, CDR1 is SNHLY and CDR2 is FYNNEI. This CDR3 is built from 12 residues. The CDR3 bases are TGTGCCAGCAGTGGGGACGGAGGGGAGCAGTTCTTC. It translates to CASSGDGGEQFF. Full variable domain (rest looked up from reference TRBV2 and TRBJ2-1): EPEVTQTPSHQVTQMGQEVILRCVPISNHLYFYWYRQILGQKVEFLVSFYNNEISEKSEIFDDQFSVERPDGSNFTLKIRSTKLEDSAMYFCASSGDGGEQFFGPGTRLTVL.

This clone showed up just a few times. The genes are TRBV18 and TRBJ1-4, with D hard to call. Germline CDR1 reads KGHSH; CDR2 reads LQKENI. This CDR3 has 15 residues. Trimming took off 6 bases at V and 0 bases at J, with 11 bases between the two ends. In DNA, the CDR3 is TGTGCCAGCTCTTTCACGGAGGCAACTAATGAAAAACTGTTTTTT. Protein sequence: CASSFTEATNEKLFF.

The chain carries TRBV29-1 and TRBJ1-1; TRBD1 might be the D (5 bases). In germline, CDR1 is SQVTM, CDR2 ANQGSEA. The CDR3 loop spans 12 amino acids. Between the trimmed V and J ends, which lost 7 bases and 1 base, there was a span of 10 bases. The CDR3 DNA reads TGCAGCGCGGCGGGGGGGAACACTGAAGCTTTCTTT. Its translation: CSAAGGNTEAFF.

This clone is a singleton in its sample. The rearrangement joins TRBV30 to TRBJ1-1; D is unresolved. The CDR3 runs 13 residues. Germline-derived CDR1 and CDR2 are GTSNPN and SVGIG (reference sequence). The V end lost 4 bases, the J end lost 3 bases, and 12 bases lay between the germline ends. The CDR3 coding sequence is TGTGCCTGGATATCCTCGGGTTACACTGAAGCTTTCTTT. This translates into CAWISSGYTEAFF.

The V and J genes are TRBV15 and TRBJ1-6; 7 nucleotides match TRBD1. Germline V CDR1 and CDR2: LNHNV, YYDKDF (reference sequence). Trimming at V came to 0 bases and at J to 9 bases, leaving 5 bases not matched to a gene. CDR3 length equals 15 residues. CDR3 amino acids: CATSRDRQGPSPLHF. Written as DNA, the CDR3 is TGTGCCACCAGCAGAGATCGACAGGGACCTTCACCCCTCCACTTT.

The chain employs TRBV9 and TRBJ2-2, with D tentatively TRBD1 (6 bases). The CDR3 runs 14 residues. The germline V and J ends were trimmed by 4 bases and 1 base, with 8 bases remaining between them. Germline CDR1 is SGDLS and CDR2 is YYNGEE. This CDR3 is CASSTGQNTGELFF. The CDR3 nucleotides read TGTGCCAGCAGCACGGGACAGAACACCGGGGAGCTGTTTTTT.

The rearrangement joins TRBV28 to TRBJ1-2; possible D gene TRBD1, 5 bases. Germline lookup yields CDR1 MDHEN and CDR2 SYDVKM. V lost 6 bases to trimming and J lost 4 bases, with 15 bases between them. CDR3 length: 14 amino acids. CDR3 bases: TGTGCCAGCAGGAGAGACAGAACTACCTATGGCTACACCTTC. Translation gives CASRRDRTTYGYTF.

The chain links TRBV12-2 to TRBJ1-2; the table's D gene call, TRBD1, was not cross checked with the DNA. TRBV12-2 is a listed pseudogene. The CDR3 totals 15 residues. The CDR3 region is CASRLTGQKNYGYTF. The CDR3 region has the DNA TGTGCAAGTCGCCTGACCGGACAGAAAAACTATGGCTACACCTTC.

V and J are TRBV12-2 and TRBJ2-5; the listed D gene, TRBD2, was not tested against the DNA. TRBV12-2 is annotated as a pseudogene. The CDR3 totals 20 residues. The CDR3: CASRLPHHSTSGGTQETQYF. CDR3 coding DNA: TGTGCAAGTCGCTTACCCCACCACTCTACTAGCGGGGGCACCCAAGAGACCCAGTACTTC.

The chain combines TRBV7-8 with TRBJ2-2; D is ambiguous. The length of the CDR3 is 12 residues. Germline CDR1 and CDR2: SGHVS and FQNEAQ. V was trimmed by 5 bases and J by 3 bases, leaving 4 bases between them. The CDR3, as DNA: TGTGCCAGCAGCCCCTACACCGGGGAGCTGTTTTTT. Translating gives CASSPYTGELFF.

Only one count was recorded for this clone. V gene TRBV29-1 combines with J gene TRBJ2-3; 12 positions agree with TRBD2. The length of the CDR3 is 16 residues. Per germline, CDR1 SQVTM and CDR2 ANQGSEA. V dropped 4 bases and J dropped 5; count of bases not matched to a gene: 10. This chain's CDR3 is CSVAGLAGGQGDTQYF. The DNA of the CDR3 is TGCAGCGTTGCTGGGCTAGCGGGGGGGCAGGGAGATACGCAGTATTTT.

V gene TRBV9 combines with J gene TRBJ2-5, with 8 bases that match TRBD1. Trimming cost V 3 bases and J 2 bases; bases outside gene matches: 9. CDR3 size: 16 residues. Looked up from germline, CDR1 is SGDLS and CDR2 is YYNGEE. This CDR3 is CASSAGDRLGQETQYF. The DNA for the CDR3 is TGTGCCAGCAGCGCCGGGGACAGGCTAGGTCAAGAGACCCAGTACTTC.

The V call is TRBV18, the J call TRBJ2-7, with TRBD2 matching over 7 bases. Trimming cost V 8 bases and J 2 bases; bases outside gene matches: 18. From germline, CDR1 is KGHSH and CDR2 LQKENI. CDR3 size: 17 residues. This CDR3 reads CASATRGGGQTAYEQYF. CDR3 in DNA: TGTGCCAGCGCGACACGAGGCGGGGGTCAGACCGCCTACGAGCAGTACTTC.

The chain combines TRBV6-1 with TRBJ2-7, with 11 bases matching TRBD2. V dropped 6 bases and J dropped 2; count of bases not matched to a gene: 6. Per germline, CDR1 MNHNS and CDR2 SASEGT. The CDR3 sequence is 15 residues long. Written as DNA, the CDR3 is TGTGCCAGCAGGGGGGGACTAGCGGCGACCTACGAGCAGTACTTC. The encoded protein is CASRGGLAATYEQYF.

The rearrangement uses TRBV11-2 and TRBJ2-3; D gene unclear. With 2 bases removed from V and 6 bases from J, the gap between germline ends came to 6 bases. CDR3 size: 12 residues. Germline assignment: CDR1 SGHAT and CDR2 FQNNGV. The CDR3 here is CASSLHGDTQYF. The DNA of the CDR3 is TGTGCCAGCAGCTTACACGGGGATACGCAGTATTTT.

This chain joins TRBV4-2 and TRBJ2-7; the match to TRBD2 covers 10 bases. CDR1 is LGHNA, CDR2 YNFKEQ, per germline. This CDR3 has 14 amino acids. After removal of 4 bases from V and 4 bases from J, the junction contained 4 bases not matched to a gene. CDR3 DNA sequence: TGTGCCAGCAGCCGAGGGACTAGCGCTTACGAGCAGTACTTC. Residues: CASSRGTSAYEQYF.

The chain has TRBV30 and TRBJ2-1, with 13 bases fitting TRBD2. The trim removed 3 bases at V and 4 bases at J, leaving 0 bases unmatched. This CDR3 contains 14 residues. Germline assignment: CDR1 GTSNPN and CDR2 SVGIG (reference sequence). The CDR3 nucleotides are TGTGCCTGGAGGACTAGCGGGGGGTACAATGAGCAGTTCTTC. This sequence encodes CAWRTSGGYNEQFF.

In regard to this clone: Being one base from a much bigger clone, this may be a read error. The chain joins TRBV7-8 to TRBJ2-7, with 7 nucleotides matching TRBD2. Germline trimming cut 0 bases from V and 4 bases from J; bases unmatched to any gene: 0. The CDR3 is 13 residues long. Looked up from germline, CDR1 is SGHVS and CDR2 is FQNEAQ. For the CDR3, the DNA is TGTGCCAGCAGCTTAGCGCGGGGGTACGAGCAGTACTTC. The encoded protein is CASSLARGYEQYF.

The V and J genes are TRBV15 and TRBJ2-6; tentative D call: TRBD1 (6 bases). Germline CDR1 is LNHNV and CDR2 is YYDKDF (reference sequence). The CDR3 runs to 16 residues. Trimming stripped 0 bases from V and 1 base from J, with 7 bases between. The chain's CDR3 is CATSRDRGSGANVLTF. CDR3 DNA: TGTGCCACCAGCAGAGACAGGGGATCTGGGGCCAACGTCCTGACTTTC.

The CDR3: CASSPGGGETEAFF. The CDR3 DNA sequence: TGCGCCAGCTCACCCGGGGGGGGCGAAACTGAAGCTTTCTTT. The chain combines TRBV5-1 with TRBJ1-1, with D tentatively TRBD1 (6 bases). The V gene lost 7 bases and the J gene lost 5 bases, with 18 bases spanning the gap. Germline CDR1 reads SGHRS; CDR2 reads YFSETQ. This CDR3 is built from 14 residues.

This chain connects TRBV5-5 to TRBJ2-5, with 8 bases aligning to TRBD2. The J segment lost 3 bases and the V segment lost 4 bases, leaving 2 bases of the junction unmatched. The germline CDR1 and CDR2 sequences are SGHKS and YYEKEE (reference sequence). The CDR3 has 13 residues. The CDR3 DNA reads TGTGCCAGCAGCAGAGCGGGGGAAGAGACCCAGTACTTC. Its translation is CASSRAGEETQYF.

This chain uses TRBV25-1 with TRBJ1-5; D call uncertain. V lost 8 bases and J 3 bases, leaving 14 bases between the germline ends. There are 14 residues in the CDR3. CDR1 and CDR2 from the germline V gene are MGHDK and SYGVNS. The CDR3 spells CASRRAAFNQPQHF. For the CDR3, the DNA is TGTGCCAGCCGCCGCGCTGCCTTCAATCAGCCCCAGCATTTT.

CDR3 DNA: TGCGCCAGCAGCTTGGTGCTAGCGGGAGGAGGTTCGGAGACCCAGTACTTC. It specifies CASSLVLAGGGSETQYF. This sequence joins TRBV5-1 and TRBJ2-5; TRBD2 aligns across 11 bases. CDR3 size: 17 residues. V was pared by 0 bases and J by 5 bases, with 9 bases of the junction left unmatched. CDR1 and CDR2 from the germline V gene are SGHRS and YFSETQ.

The gene calls are TRBV15 and TRBJ1-1; D ambiguous. Germline-derived CDR1 and CDR2 are LNHNV and YYDKDF (reference sequence). Trimming took off 0 bases at V and 1 base at J, with 9 bases between the two ends. CDR3 length equals 15 residues. This CDR3 is CATSRDRSPNTEAFF. The CDR3 region has the DNA TGTGCCACCAGCAGAGATCGGAGCCCGAACACTGAAGCTTTCTTT. The full variable domain, with the rest looked up from reference TRBV15 and TRBJ1-1, is DAMVIQNPRYQVTQFGKPVTLSCSQTLNHNVMYWYQQKSSQAPKLLFHYYDKDFNNEADTPDNFQSRRPNTSFCFLDIRSPGLGDTAMYLCATSRDRSPNTEAFFGQGTRLTVV.

This sequence joins TRBV6-5 and TRBJ1-4; 7 nucleotides agree with TRBD1. The germline CDR1 and CDR2 sequences are MNHEY and SVGAGI. This CDR3 region has 14 residues. V trimming: 6 bases; J trimming: 8 bases; junction bases outside the gene matches: 9. This CDR3 is CASSQGVKGEKLFF. The CDR3 region has the DNA TGTGCCAGCAGCCAGGGGGTAAAAGGAGAAAAACTGTTTTTT.

The CDR3 protein is CASSGTVHLLAKNIQYF. The CDR3 nucleotides are TGTGCCAGCAGTGGGACAGTTCACCTCCTAGCCAAAAACATTCAGTACTTC. The V call is TRBV28, the J call TRBJ2-4; TRBD1 aligns across 7 bases. CDR3 size: 17 residues. V trimming: 5 bases; J trimming: 0 bases; junction bases outside the gene matches: 10. Per germline, CDR1 MDHEN and CDR2 SYDVKM.

The rearrangement uses TRBV19 and TRBJ1-1; TRBD1 is a possible D gene (5 bases). Per germline, CDR1 LNHDA and CDR2 SQIVND (reference sequence). CDR3 length equals 16 residues. V lost 3 bases, J lost 5 bases, and 19 bases lay in between. CDR3 sequence (DNA): TGTGCCAGTAGTATCCGTGGGGGGGGACGCAAAACTGAAGCTTTCTTT. Translating gives CASSIRGGGRKTEAFF.

The chain has TRBV9 and TRBJ2-2; TRBD2 agrees at 7 bases. The CDR3 has 17 amino acids. V lost 3 bases, J lost 3 bases, and 11 bases stayed unmatched. Per the germline V gene, CDR1 is SGDLS and CDR2 is YYNGEE. Here the CDR3 DNA reads TGTGCCAGCAGCGATCCCGCAACTAGCGCGGACACCGGGGAGCTGTTTTTT. Translation gives CASSDPATSADTGELFF.

CDR3 sequence (DNA): TGTGCCAGCAGAACCAGGAGGACAGGGGGTACTGAAGCTTTCTTT. Translated: CASRTRRTGGTEAFF. V usage is TRBV28 and J usage is TRBJ1-1, with 10 positions matching TRBD1. Losses at the gene ends were 6 bases for V and 5 bases for J; bases not matched to a gene: 9. From germline, CDR1 is MDHEN and CDR2 SYDVKM. The CDR3 runs to 15 residues.